Given below is one TCR beta chain in context. A few counts support this clonotype. No cognate antigen has been identified for it. No qualities accompany the bases; no much larger clone lies one base away. The method was RACE. Sequencing was carried out with a NextSeq 500. During library preparation, unique molecular identifiers were attached to individual cDNA molecules so that TCRs could be counted quantitatively and reproducibly. Each blood RNA sample was used to sequence both TCR alpha and TCR beta chains. On the study's bioinformatics: The median number of TCRs per sample was around 96,000, ranging from about 20,000 to 690,600. V, J and CDR3 annotation of the TCR reads was carried out using the Decombinator software suite. To make PS versus PT1 abundance plots, every sample was subsampled to the same number of TCRs (28,000). TCRs were defined as expanded if absent before sensitization and observed at least eight times at the 2-week time point. TCRdb handled the public reads itself, with Q25 trimming in fastp and clone calling in MiXCR, and kept productive beta chains. Rows are combined by CDR3 protein, so each entry shows the most common genes and DNA. The V and J calls and clone size are TCRdb's, not the authors'. This sample has about 380,000 distinct CDR3 sequences in its table, and more than 5% of those were observed once. The ten top clones hold under 7% of the sample.

The data originate from a study of human T cells and chemical hapten exposure (dated by TCRdb to 2020 to 2023). The study in broad terms: For sensitization, 2% DPC in acetone was applied to an approximately 2 cm by approximately 2 cm area of upper inner arm skin. Alopecia areata with under or over 50% scalp involvement, alopecia totalis and alopecia universalis were represented in the patient cohort, which was mostly female. For TCR sequencing, blood came from about 28 alopecia patients at anywhere from one to four time points (pre-sensitization, 2, 6 and 24 weeks). Patch testing on the upper back used Finn chambers containing 0.01% DPC, with scoring done after 6 days according to International Contact Dermatitis Research Group standards. In alopecia patients, the study followed how the peripheral blood TCR repertoire changed in vivo over primary and secondary sensitization to diphenylcyclopropenone (DPC), a hapten. Patient blood was sampled pre-sensitization (week 0) and at 2, 6 and about 24 weeks after DPC sensitization. The libraries were sequenced as a pool, and the TCR yield per sample differed mostly because of small variations in library volumes within the pool. Throughout the study period of 20 to 30 weeks, patients also received therapeutic DPC doses to the scalp every week. What the research found in general, with its limitations: Because all patients had alopecia, a presumed autoimmune disease, the immune response of the patients might differ from that of healthy individuals. DPC sensitization did not change the number of TCRs with a frequency above 1 in 1000, and there was no evidence of changes in global repertoire structure. Repeated subsampling changed both the strength of the expansion versus patch-test correlation and the threshold at which that correlation became significant. Expanded TCRs formed significantly more large CDR3 similarity clusters than pre-sensitization or healthy control sets, consistent with antigen-driven responses. A positive correlation was found between the number of PT1 expanded TCRs and patch test score, with significance reached at thresholds 8, 16 and 32 but not 4.

The sample's time point label, decoded: patch test 2, 6 weeks after DPC sensitization. The sample's treatment or condition, from its label and the paper: therapeutic diphenylcyclopropenone sensitization with weekly scalp DPC. Blood at each patch-test visit was drawn before the patch test was applied. Eligible patients were aged 18 to 70, diagnosed with alopecia, deemed suitable for DPC therapy, and excluded if pregnant. Unfractionated whole blood was collected in Tempus Blood RNA tubes, and total RNA was extracted from that blood. The CDR3, cysteine through phenylalanine, is 17 amino acids long. The CDR3 DNA has 51 bases and is translated from base 1. CDR1 and CDR2 are read off the germline V gene as SGHDT and YYEEEE. Trimming leaves V shorter by 4 bases and J shorter by 7 bases, with the junction holding 14 bases beyond the gene matches.

This clonotype was obtained from a young woman with alopecia areata. Some clones in this sample may be carry-over from other donors' samples. The material sequenced was whole blood, taken in connection with sensitization to the hapten diphenylcyclopropenone (DPC). The chain joins TRBV5-6 to TRBJ1-6; TRBD1 matches 7 bases in the middle. The sequence in DNA is TGTGCCAGCAGCCACAACTCAGGGGGTGTTTTGAATTCACCCCTCCACTTT. Translated, this gives CASSHNSGGVLNSPLHF. The reference TRBV5-6 and TRBJ1-6 proteins fill in what lies around the CDR3, so the full variable domain reads DAGVTQSPTHLIKTRGQQVTLRCSPKSGHDTVSWYQQALGQGPQFIFQYYEEEERQRGNFPDRFSGHQFPNYSSELNVNALLLGDSALYLCASSHNSGGVLNSPLHFGNGTRLTVT.